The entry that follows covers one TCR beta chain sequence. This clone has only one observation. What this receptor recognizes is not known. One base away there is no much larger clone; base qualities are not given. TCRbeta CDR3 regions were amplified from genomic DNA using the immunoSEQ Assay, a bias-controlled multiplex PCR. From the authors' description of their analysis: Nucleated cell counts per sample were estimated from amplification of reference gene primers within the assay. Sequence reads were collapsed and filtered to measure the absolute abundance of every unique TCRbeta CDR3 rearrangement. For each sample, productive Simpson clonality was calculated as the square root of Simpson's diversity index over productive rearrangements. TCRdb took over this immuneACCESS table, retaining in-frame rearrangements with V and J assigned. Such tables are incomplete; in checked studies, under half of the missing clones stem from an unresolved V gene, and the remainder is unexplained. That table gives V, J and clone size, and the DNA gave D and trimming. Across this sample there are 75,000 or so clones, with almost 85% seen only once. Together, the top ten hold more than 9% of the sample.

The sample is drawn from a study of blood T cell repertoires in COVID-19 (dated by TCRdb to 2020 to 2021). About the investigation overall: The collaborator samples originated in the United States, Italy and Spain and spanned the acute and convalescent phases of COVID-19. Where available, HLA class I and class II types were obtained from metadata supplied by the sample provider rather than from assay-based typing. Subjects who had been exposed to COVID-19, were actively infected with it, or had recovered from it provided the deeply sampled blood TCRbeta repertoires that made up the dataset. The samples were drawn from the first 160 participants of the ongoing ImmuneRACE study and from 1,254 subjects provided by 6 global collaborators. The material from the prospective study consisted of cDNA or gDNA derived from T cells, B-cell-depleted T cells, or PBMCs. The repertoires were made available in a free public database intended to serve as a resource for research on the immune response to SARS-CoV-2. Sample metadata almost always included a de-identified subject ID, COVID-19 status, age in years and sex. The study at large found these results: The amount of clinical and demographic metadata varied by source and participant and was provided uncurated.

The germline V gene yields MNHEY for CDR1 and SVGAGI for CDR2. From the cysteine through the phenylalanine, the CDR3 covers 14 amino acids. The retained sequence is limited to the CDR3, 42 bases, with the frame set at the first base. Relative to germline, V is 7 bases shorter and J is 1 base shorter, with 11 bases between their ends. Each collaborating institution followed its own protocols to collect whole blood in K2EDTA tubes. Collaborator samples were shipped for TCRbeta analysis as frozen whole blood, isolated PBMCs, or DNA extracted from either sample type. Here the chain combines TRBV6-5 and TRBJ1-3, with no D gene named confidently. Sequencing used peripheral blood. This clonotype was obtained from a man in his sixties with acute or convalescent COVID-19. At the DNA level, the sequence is TGTGCCAGCACCCTAGGTGGATCTGGAAACACCATATATTTT. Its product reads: CASTLGGSGNTIYF.